Here is one TCR beta chain with its context. The source of the sample is a study of multiple sclerosis patients with progressive multifocal leukoencephalopathy. Here immunoSEQ multiplex PCR was the method, and the copy in TCRdb shows in-frame clones only, minus some. The sample lists more than 25,000 clones; approximately 90% were seen once. Per germline, CDR1 SGHVS and CDR2 FNYEAQ. Trimming took 6 bases from V and 4 from J, leaving 12 bases between them. CDR3 length: 13 residues. Time point indicated: before natalizumab initiation. This TCR derives from a human donor with multiple sclerosis. The rearrangement joins TRBV7-6 to TRBJ1-1; unclear D gene. Input material: PBMCs. The CDR3 nucleotides read TGTGCCAGCAGTCCCTTCCGAAGCACTGAAGCTTTCTTT. This codes for CASSPFRSTEAFF.